This T cell receptor (beta chain) emerged from a study of identical twins. Deletions cut 6 bases from V and 6 bases from J, with 11 bases between. The length of the CDR3 is 13 residues. TCRdb analysed the 5' RACE reads with MiXCR anew, one entry per CDR3 protein. The sample yields over 550,000 distinct CDR3 sequences, about 7% seen once. This clonotype occurred a few times. These sequences were also reported in another study, on yellow fever vaccine responses in identical twins.

The J gene is TRBJ2-2, the V gene TRBV12-3 or TRBV12-4; a possible D gene is TRBD1 (6 bases). The origin of this receptor is a woman aged 18-30 years in good health. Sequencing was performed on PBMCs. The CDR3 loop is CASRWGRSGELFF. The CDR3 nucleotides read TGTGCCAGCAGGTGGGGGCGTTCCGGGGAGCTGTTTTTT.